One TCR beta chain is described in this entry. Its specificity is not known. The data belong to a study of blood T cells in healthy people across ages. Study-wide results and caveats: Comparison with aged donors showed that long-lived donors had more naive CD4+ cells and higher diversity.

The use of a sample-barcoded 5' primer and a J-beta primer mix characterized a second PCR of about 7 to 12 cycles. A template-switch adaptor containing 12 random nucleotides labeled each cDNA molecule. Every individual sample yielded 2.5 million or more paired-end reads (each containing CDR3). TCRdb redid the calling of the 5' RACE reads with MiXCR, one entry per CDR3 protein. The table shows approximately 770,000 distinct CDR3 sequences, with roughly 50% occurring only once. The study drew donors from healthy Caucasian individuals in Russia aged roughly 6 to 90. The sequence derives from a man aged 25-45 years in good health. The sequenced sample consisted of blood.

The CDR3 region is CASRFSGSSYEQYF. CDR3 sequence (DNA): TGTGCCAGCAGGTTTAGCGGGAGCTCCTACGAGCAGTACTTC. The chain couples TRBV7-2 to TRBJ2-7; 9 bases align to TRBD2. J was trimmed by 0 bases and V by 6 bases; bases with no gene match: 3. Per the germline V gene, CDR1 is SGHTA and CDR2 is FQGNSA. The CDR3 length is 14 residues. Looking up the rest from reference TRBV7-2 and TRBJ2-7 gives the full variable domain: GAGVSQSPSNKVTEKGKDVELRCDPISGHTALYWYRQSLGQGLEFLIYFQGNSAPDKSGLPSDRFSAERTGGSVSTLTIQRTQQEDSAVYLCASRFSGSSYEQYFGPGTRLTVT.